The 28 T cell receptor beta chains in this list originate from one sample, sequenced in a study of CD8+CD57+ T cells in acquired aplastic anemia. It was genomic DNA that served as the template for profiling TCR beta VDJ and CDR3. TCRdb reanalysed the reads using MiXCR and keeps one entry per CDR3 protein. The sample consists of 180,000 or so distinct CDR3 sequences, 40% to 55% of them appearing once. Sample: sorted CD4+, CD8+, or CD8+CD57+ T cells (not recorded which) from PBMCs. The origin of the receptors is a human donor in good health.

The chain recombines TRBV7-6 with TRBJ1-5, with 8 bases matching TRBD1. Per the germline V gene, CDR1 is SGHVS and CDR2 is FNYEAQ. The ends lost 6 bases at V and 3 bases at J; junction bases unmatched: 4. This CDR3 has 14 amino acids. CDR3 sequence (DNA): TGTGCCAGCAGTGGGGACAGGAACAATCAGCCCCAGCATTTT. It yields the protein CASSGDRNNQPQHF.

The rearrangement links TRBV7-3 to TRBJ2-1, with 10 nucleotides matching TRBD2. With V trimmed by 6 bases and J by 2 bases, 4 bases remained unmatched. The CDR3 covers 15 residues. Germline V gene lookup returns CDR1 SGHTA and CDR2 FQGTGA. The CDR3 here is CASRTGTSAYNEQFF. The CDR3 DNA reads as TGTGCCAGCAGAACCGGGACTAGCGCCTACAATGAGCAGTTCTTC.

This clonotype was seen a few times. The chain has TRBV4-2 and TRBJ1-3, with 7 positions matching TRBD1. Per the germline V gene, CDR1 is LGHNA and CDR2 is YNFKEQ. Trimming cost V 1 base and J 4 bases; bases outside gene matches: 10. This CDR3 region has 17 residues. The CDR3 coding sequence is TGTGCCAGCAGCCAAGTGGTCAGGGGGTCGTCAGGAAACACCATATATTTT. This translates into CASSQVVRGSSGNTIYF.

This chain connects TRBV7-9 to TRBJ1-1; D remains ambiguous. Germline V gene data show CDR1 as SEHNR and CDR2 as FQNEAQ (reference sequence). The V gene lost 3 bases and the J gene lost 6 bases, with 14 bases spanning the gap. The CDR3 has 14 amino acids. CDR3 protein: CASSFGRSGPEAFF. The CDR3 DNA reads TGTGCCAGCAGCTTTGGTAGGTCAGGACCTGAAGCTTTCTTT. The whole variable domain, filled in from reference TRBV7-9 and TRBJ1-1, reads DTGVSQNPRHKITKRGQNVTFRCDPISEHNRLYWYRQTLGQGPEFLTYFQNEAQLEKSRLLSDRFSAERPKGSFSTLEIQRTEQGDSAMYLCASSFGRSGPEAFFGQGTRLTVV.

This rearrangement joins TRBV2 to TRBJ1-6; D is unresolved. The CDR3 consists of 11 residues. Germline values: CDR1 SNHLY, CDR2 FYNNEI. Trimming pared 3 bases from V and 10 bases from J, leaving 4 bases between. The CDR3 spells CASSEESPLHF. The CDR3 DNA sequence: TGTGCCAGCAGTGAGGAATCACCCCTCCACTTT.

The chain employs TRBV19 and TRBJ1-2; D gene unclear. The CDR3 is made up of 14 amino acids. The germline V gene encodes CDR1 LNHDA and CDR2 SQIVND (reference sequence). The V gene lost 8 bases and the J gene lost 4 bases, with 17 bases spanning the gap. The CDR3 region has the DNA TGTGCCAGTGATAAAGGGATGGAAGGCTATGGCTACACCTTC. It codes for CASDKGMEGYGYTF.

This clonotype was seen only once. The rearrangement joins TRBV11-1 to TRBJ1-1; D is undetermined. V was clipped by 5 bases and J by 0 bases, with 16 bases between them. This CDR3 is built from 16 residues. CDR1 and CDR2 (germline): SGHAT, FQDESV (reference sequence). The CDR3 DNA sequence: TGTGCCAGCAGCCCGCCCCCGGACCATATGAACACTGAAGCTTTCTTT. It specifies CASSPPPDHMNTEAFF.

This clonotype is medium-sized in the sample. The chain employs TRBV2 and TRBJ2-7, with 10 bases fitting TRBD1. Germline-derived CDR1 and CDR2 are SNHLY and FYNNEI. This CDR3 is 14 amino acids long. Losses at the gene ends were 6 bases for V and 2 bases for J; bases not matched to a gene: 4. The CDR3 is CASRDRGSPYEQYF. In nucleotides, the CDR3 is TGTGCCAGCAGGGACAGGGGGTCCCCCTACGAGCAGTACTTC.

This chain joins TRBV2 and TRBJ1-2, with D perhaps TRBD1 (5 bases). The CDR3 has 13 amino acids. Germline CDR1 and CDR2: SNHLY and FYNNEI. Trimming shortened V by 7 bases and J by 6 bases, and 15 bases separated the two germline ends. CDR3 sequence reads: CASNLWGRDGYTF. The DNA of the CDR3 is TGTGCCAGCAATTTGTGGGGGAGGGATGGCTACACCTTC.

This clonotype was counted many times. The chain joins TRBV7-3 to TRBJ2-1; D gene uncertain. The CDR3 spans 15 residues. Germline lookup yields CDR1 SGHTA and CDR2 FQGTGA. Between the trimmed V and J ends, which lost 2 bases and 4 bases, there was a span of 12 bases. CDR3 amino acids: CASSLDSGPYNEQFF. The DNA for the CDR3 is TGTGCCAGCAGCTTAGATAGTGGGCCATACAATGAGCAGTTCTTC.

At least ten counts were recorded for this clonotype. The gene calls are TRBV7-3 and TRBJ2-1; 8 positions match TRBD2. The CDR3 contains 15 residues. CDR1 is SGHTA and CDR2 is FQGTGA in the germline V gene. V lost 1 base, J lost 10 bases, and 9 bases stayed unmatched. In DNA form, the CDR3 reads TGTGCCAGCAGCTTAATGGGACTAGGGTTGAACGAGCAGTTCTTC. Its protein product is CASSLMGLGLNEQFF.

About this clonotype: It may be a read error: a sequence one base away is much more abundant. No conserved phenylalanine or tryptophan ends this CDR3, so it is likely a read error. The rearrangement joins TRBV12-3 or TRBV12-4 to TRBJ1-5; D not certain. This CDR3 is 14 amino acids long. Trimming pared 2 bases from V and 4 bases from J, leaving 9 bases between. Written as DNA, the CDR3 is TGTGCCAGCAGTTTAAGGTCGGGTAATCAGCCCCAGCATTCT. As protein: CASSLRSGNQPQHS.

The chain joins TRBV19 to TRBJ1-3, with TRBD1 as a possible D gene (5 bases). V shed 8 bases and J shed 8 bases, with 19 bases lying between them. From germline, CDR1 is LNHDA and CDR2 SQIVND (reference sequence). The CDR3 runs 14 residues. The CDR3 is CASSGQAARYTIYF. For the CDR3, the DNA is TGTGCCAGTTCGGGGCAGGCGGCGCGTTACACCATATATTTT.

This clonotype was observed many times. The genes are TRBV6-1 and TRBJ1-1, with unresolved D. Germline-derived CDR1 and CDR2 are MNHNS and SASEGT. The CDR3 runs 12 residues. Trimming cost V 10 bases and J 3 bases, with 12 bases left between them. CDR3 residues: CATLYGDTEAFF. As DNA, the CDR3 is TGTGCCACTCTATACGGGGACACTGAAGCTTTCTTT.

The chain has TRBV11-2 and TRBJ2-7; D unresolved. Germline loops: CDR1 SGHAT, CDR2 FQNNGV. The CDR3 consists of 13 residues. The germline V and J ends were trimmed by 3 bases and 0 bases, with 6 bases remaining between them. The CDR3 loop reads CASSLPVSYEQYF. The CDR3 DNA sequence: TGTGCCAGCAGCTTGCCGGTCTCCTACGAGCAGTACTTC.

This clonotype has at least ten counts. The chain has TRBV20-1 and TRBJ1-5; weak D call: TRBD1 (6 bases). V gave up 1 base and J gave up 6 bases, with 10 bases separating them. The CDR3 covers 13 residues. The V gene's germline CDR1 is DFQATT and CDR2 SNEGSKA (reference sequence). The DNA for the CDR3 is TGCAGTGCTAGAGGGACAGCACCTCAGCCCCAGCATTTT. It encodes CSARGTAPQPQHF.

This clonotype was seen repeatedly, ten times or more. CDR3 residues: CASSQRDVDSGNTIYF. The CDR3 DNA sequence: TGTGCCAGCAGTCAGAGGGACGTTGACTCTGGAAACACCATATATTTT. This chain links TRBV12-3 or TRBV12-4 with TRBJ1-3; weak D call: TRBD1 (5 bases). The CDR3 contains 16 residues. The germline V and J ends were trimmed by 5 bases and 0 bases, with 14 bases remaining between them.

This clonotype was recorded a few times. The chain combines TRBV6-5 with TRBJ2-5, with 7 bases that match TRBD2. The V gene end was trimmed by 4 bases and the J gene end by 5 bases; junction bases not matched to a gene: 4. CDR1 and CDR2 (germline): MNHEY, SVGAGI. The CDR3 is 13 residues long. The CDR3 spells CASSLVGGETQYF. CDR3 nucleotide sequence: TGTGCCAGCAGTTTAGTGGGGGGGGAGACCCAGTACTTC.

This clonotype was detected only once. The chain joins TRBV29-1 to TRBJ2-1, with TRBD2 identical over 9 bases. With 7 bases clipped from V and 7 bases from J, the junction kept 5 bases outside the gene matches. The CDR3 has 12 amino acids. CDR1 and CDR2 (germline): SQVTM, ANQGSEA. The CDR3 DNA is TGCAGCGCCAAGACTAGCGGTAATGAGCAGTTCTTC. Translation gives CSAKTSGNEQFF.

The chain couples TRBV15 to TRBJ2-3; 12 bases fit TRBD2. Germline V gives CDR1 LNHNV, CDR2 YYDKDF (reference sequence). J was trimmed by 0 bases and V by 5 bases; bases with no gene match: 0. The CDR3 has 15 residues. Here the CDR3 reads CATSGLAGSTDTQYF. The CDR3 DNA sequence: TGTGCCACCAGCGGACTAGCGGGGAGCACAGATACGCAGTATTTT.

Ten or more counts support this clonotype. The rearrangement joins TRBV5-1 to TRBJ2-7; D is uncertain. The length of the CDR3 is 14 residues. V was cut by 3 bases and J by 2 bases, with 12 bases left in between. Germline-derived CDR1 and CDR2 are SGHRS and YFSETQ. In nucleotides, the CDR3 is TGCGCCAGCAGCTCCAGGAGCGCAACCTACGAGCAGTACTTC. Amino acid sequence: CASSSRSATYEQYF.

This clonotype was observed at least ten times. The chain joins TRBV2 to TRBJ1-3, with unresolved D. Germline assignment: CDR1 SNHLY and CDR2 FYNNEI. V gave up 6 bases and J gave up 3 bases, with 21 bases separating them. The CDR3 extends over 17 amino acids. CDR3 DNA: TGTGCCAGCAGGGCCACCGTGGGATCGGAGAGTGGAAACACCATATATTTT. This translates into CASRATVGSESGNTIYF.

This clonotype was detected ten times or more. This chain joins TRBV7-2 and TRBJ2-7; D uncertain. This CDR3 comprises 13 residues. CDR1 is SGHTA, CDR2 FQGNSA, per germline. V was cut by 5 bases and J by 2 bases, with 10 bases left in between. In DNA form, the CDR3 reads TGTGCCAGCAGCGCAGCAGTTACCTACGAGCAGTACTTC. Translating it yields CASSAAVTYEQYF.

This clonotype was seen only a few times. The chain employs TRBV30 and TRBJ2-7; D not certain. This CDR3 has 15 residues. Germline lookup yields CDR1 GTSNPN and CDR2 SVGIG (reference sequence). Trimming left V 3 bases short and J 1 base short, with 16 bases between. CDR3 in DNA: TGTGCCTGGAGGGAACGACGACTGGGGTCCTACGAGCAGTACTTC. This codes for CAWRERRLGSYEQYF.

The chain has TRBV4-1 and TRBJ2-2; the D is unclear. With 1 base removed from V and 1 base from J, the gap between germline ends came to 7 bases. Germline V lookup: CDR1 MGHRA, CDR2 YSYEKL. The CDR3 spans 15 residues. The CDR3 nucleotides are TGCGCCAGCAGCCAAGTCCGCCTGAACACCGGGGAGCTGTTTTTT. The encoded protein is CASSQVRLNTGELFF.

The chain couples TRBV14 to TRBJ2-2; a possible D gene is TRBD2 (6 bases). The CDR3 sequence is 15 residues long. Between the trimmed V and J ends, which lost 5 bases and 1 base, there was a span of 11 bases. Germline CDR1 and CDR2: SGHDN and FVKESK. The CDR3 DNA reads as TGTGCCAGCAGCTTAGGAGGGTTGAACACCGGGGAGCTGTTTTTT. Its translation: CASSLGGLNTGELFF.

V is TRBV20-1 and J is TRBJ1-3; D remains ambiguous. Trimming pared 5 bases from V and 1 base from J, leaving 6 bases between. The CDR3 totals 12 residues. In germline, CDR1 is DFQATT, CDR2 SNEGSKA (reference sequence). The CDR3 sequence is CSAPESGNTIYF. DNA of the CDR3: TGCAGTGCTCCAGAGTCTGGAAACACCATATATTTT.

This clonotype was picked up many times. The chain recombines TRBV2 with TRBJ1-5; D perhaps matches TRBD1 (6 bases). CDR3 size: 14 residues. V was clipped by 1 base and J by 2 bases, with 6 bases between them. Looked up from germline, CDR1 is SNHLY and CDR2 is FYNNEI. The CDR3 spells CASSEGQGNQPQHF. The DNA of the CDR3 is TGTGCCAGCAGTGAAGGACAGGGCAATCAGCCCCAGCATTTT.